The next 6 T cell receptor beta chains were all read from a single sample in a study of neurological immune-mediated disorders. In TCRdb, the 5' RACE reads were re-called with MiXCR into one record per CDR3 protein. The table has tens of thousands of distinct CDR3 sequences, about 12% seen once. What was sequenced was PBMCs. The receptor source for this set is a woman aged 60-70 years with HTLV-1-associated myelopathy (HAM/TSP).

This clonotype was seen at least ten times. The chain carries TRBV12-3 or TRBV12-4 and TRBJ1-6; perhaps TRBD1 as D (5 bases). The CDR3 loop spans 14 amino acids. Trimming took 3 bases from V and 8 from J, leaving 11 bases between them. The DNA of the CDR3 is TGTGCCAGCAGTTTTGCAGGGTTGGATTCACCCCTCCACTTT. Translation: CASSFAGLDSPLHF.

In its sample, this clonotype was seen many times. The chain joins TRBV3-1 to TRBJ2-7; 8 bases agree with TRBD1. CDR1 and CDR2 from the germline V gene are LGHDT and YNNKEL (reference sequence). V shed 4 bases, J shed 4 bases, and the junction held 3 bases outside the gene matches. There are 13 residues in the CDR3. This CDR3 reads CASSPRQGYEQYF. CDR3 nucleotide sequence: TGTGCCAGCAGCCCGAGACAGGGGTACGAGCAGTACTTC.

This clonotype came up many times. Written as DNA, the CDR3 is TGCGCCAGCAGCTTGGTGAGCTCTGGACAAGCTTTCAATGAGCAGTTCTTC. Protein sequence: CASSLVSSGQAFNEQFF. The V gene is TRBV5-1, the J gene TRBJ2-1; a possible D gene is TRBD1 (5 bases). This CDR3 is built from 17 residues. V lost 0 bases to trimming and J lost 6 bases, with 19 bases between them. The germline V gene encodes CDR1 SGHRS and CDR2 YFSETQ.

This clonotype was detected ten times or more. The V and J genes are TRBV20-1 and TRBJ2-1, with 12 nucleotides matching TRBD2. CDR1 is DFQATT, CDR2 SNEGSKA, per germline (reference sequence). The CDR3 is 16 residues long. V shed 5 bases, J shed 3 bases, and the junction held 8 bases outside the gene matches. This CDR3 reads CSAPRTSGARYNEQFF. The CDR3 DNA follows: TGCAGTGCTCCTCGGACTAGCGGGGCCCGCTACAATGAGCAGTTCTTC.

This clonotype has ten or more counts. The genes are TRBV18 and TRBJ2-1, with 9 bases that match TRBD2. CDR1 is KGHSH and CDR2 is LQKENI in the germline V gene. Losses at the gene ends were 3 bases for V and 5 bases for J; bases not matched to a gene: 5. CDR3 length equals 15 residues. CDR3 sequence reads: CASSPILAGHNEQFF. Here the CDR3 DNA reads TGTGCCAGCTCACCTATACTAGCGGGTCACAATGAGCAGTTCTTC.

There are many counts of this clonotype. The V call is TRBV7-9, the J call TRBJ2-1; a possible D gene is TRBD1 (7 bases). The CDR3 length is 16 residues. In germline, CDR1 is SEHNR, CDR2 FQNEAQ (reference sequence). Trimming left V 3 bases short and J 7 bases short, with 19 bases between. The CDR3 DNA sequence: TGTGCCAGCAGCTTGAATAGCGGAGGGGGCCTTAATGAGCAGTTCTTC. It translates to CASSLNSGGGLNEQFF. Full variable domain (missing parts from reference TRBV7-9 and TRBJ2-1): DTGVSQNPRHKITKRGQNVTFRCDPISEHNRLYWYRQTLGQGPEFLTYFQNEAQLEKSRLLSDRFSAERPKGSFSTLEIQRTEQGDSAMYLCASSLNSGGGLNEQFFGPGTRLTVL.